The clone carrying this T cell receptor (beta chain) appeared many times. The record originates from a study of spatial heterogeneity in lung cancer. Across the study: Taken at a median of approximately 23 months after resection, follow-up PBMC samples underwent sequencing when available.

V lost 5 bases and J lost 6; bases outside the gene matches: 5. CDR1 and CDR2 (germline): LGHDT, YNNKEL (reference sequence). This CDR3 is built from 14 residues. Each TCR cDNA molecule carried a unique molecular identifier. MiXCR, run by TCRdb on the 5' RACE reads, gives a single entry per CDR3 protein. The sample lists under 75,000 distinct CDR3 sequences; 8% to 9.5% were seen once. As to time point: blood at routine non-recurrence follow-up after resection. The sequence derives from a female donor with early-stage non-small cell lung cancer. The material sequenced was PBMCs, taken at follow-up. The chain has TRBV3-1 and TRBJ2-2, with 8 bases that match TRBD2. The CDR3 spells CASSTQREPGELFF. CDR3 sequence (DNA): TGTGCCAGCAGCACCCAGCGGGAGCCCGGGGAGCTGTTTTTT.